The 18 T cell receptor beta chains listed next were all sequenced from one sample in a study of chemoradiotherapy in HPV16-positive cancers. Libraries were prepared by immunoSEQ multiplex PCR; TCRdb keeps only in-frame clonotypes and omits some of them. Of about 5,400 clones in the sample, about 88% were seen once. Specimen: blood, collected from a patient who underwent chemoradiotherapy. These receptors came from a human donor with HPV-associated anogenital cancer.

The chain combines TRBV15 with TRBJ2-3; TRBD2 matches at 10 bases. The germline V gene encodes CDR1 LNHNV and CDR2 YYDKDF (reference sequence). The V and J ends lost 0 bases and 5 bases, in that order; junction bases with no gene match: 5. There are 16 residues in the CDR3. The CDR3 here is CATSREPAGGVDTQYF. For the CDR3, the DNA is TGTGCCACCAGCAGAGAGCCAGCGGGAGGGGTAGATACGCAGTATTTT. Looking up the rest from reference TRBV15 and TRBJ2-3 gives the full variable domain: DAMVIQNPRYQVTQFGKPVTLSCSQTLNHNVMYWYQQKSSQAPKLLFHYYDKDFNNEADTPDNFQSRRPNTSFCFLDIRSPGLGDTAMYLCATSREPAGGVDTQYFGPGTRLTVL.

V gene TRBV9 combines with J gene TRBJ2-3; 7 nucleotides align to TRBD1. The V and J ends lost 0 bases and 2 bases, in that order; junction bases with no gene match: 6. There are 16 residues in the CDR3. In germline, CDR1 is SGDLS, CDR2 YYNGEE. This CDR3 is CASSVAGQSITDTQYF. The CDR3 bases are TGTGCCAGCAGCGTAGCGGGACAGTCAATCACAGATACGCAGTATTTT.

This chain uses TRBV5-8 with TRBJ1-6, with TRBD1 matching over 10 bases. This CDR3 has 15 amino acids. J was trimmed by 11 bases and V by 4 bases; bases with no gene match: 9. Germline V CDR1 and CDR2: SGHTS, YDEGEE. This CDR3 is CASSQPGQGIPPLHF. CDR3 DNA: TGTGCCAGCAGCCAACCGGGACAGGGGATACCACCCCTCCACTTT.

For the CDR3, the DNA is TGTGCCAGCAGTTTAAGGGCAGGAGCCGTAAATAGCAATCAGCCCCAGCATTTT. Its translation: CASSLRAGAVNSNQPQHF. The J gene is TRBJ1-5, the V gene TRBV27, with unresolved D. The CDR3 covers 18 residues. V was clipped by 2 bases and J by 0 bases, with 17 bases between them. The V gene's germline CDR1 is MNHEY and CDR2 SMNVEV (reference sequence).

In nucleotides, the CDR3 is TGTGCCAGCTCACCAGGGGTAGCTAACTATGGCTACACCTTC. Amino acid sequence: CASSPGVANYGYTF. This chain links TRBV18 with TRBJ1-2; D unresolved. The CDR3 spans 14 residues. The V end lost 2 bases, the J end lost 0 bases, and 7 bases lay between the germline ends. Germline V gene data show CDR1 as KGHSH and CDR2 as LQKENI.

This clone was observed a handful of times. Relative to the germline gene, one junction end is altered; a read error may explain this. V and J are TRBV9 and TRBJ2-3; 10 nucleotides match TRBD2. CDR3 length equals 17 residues. Germline loops: CDR1 SGDLS, CDR2 YYNGEE. CDR3 loop: CASSVVGSGGAVDTLYF. CDR3 DNA: TGTGCCAGCAGCGTAGTAGGAAGCGGGGGGGCAGTAGATACGCTGTATTTT.

The chain carries TRBV15 and TRBJ1-2; possibly TRBD1 for D (5 bases). With 5 bases removed from V and 2 bases from J, the gap between germline ends came to 18 bases. This CDR3 contains 16 residues. Germline V gene sequence: CDR1 LNHNV, CDR2 YYDKDF (reference sequence). The chain's CDR3 is CATSGGVRVTNYGYTF. The CDR3 DNA sequence: TGTGCCACCAGCGGGGGGGTCAGGGTGACAAACTATGGCTACACCTTC.

The chain is built from TRBV5-6 and TRBJ2-7; TRBD2 is a possible D gene (5 bases). The CDR3 spans 13 residues. V lost 4 bases and J lost 1, with 9 bases in between. Germline assignment: CDR1 SGHDT and CDR2 YYEEEE. The CDR3 DNA reads as TGTGCCAGCAGCCCCCCGGGGTCCTACGAGCAGTACTTC. This translates into CASSPPGSYEQYF. The full variable domain, completed using reference TRBV5-6 and TRBJ2-7, is DAGVTQSPTHLIKTRGQQVTLRCSPKSGHDTVSWYQQALGQGPQFIFQYYEEEERQRGNFPDRFSGHQFPNYSSELNVNALLLGDSALYLCASSPPGSYEQYFGPGTRLTVT.

V and J are TRBV18 and TRBJ2-5, with D possibly being TRBD1 (5 bases). The CDR3 runs to 16 residues. The germline gives CDR1 KGHSH, CDR2 LQKENI. The V end lost 0 bases, the J end lost 2 bases, and 13 bases lay between the germline ends. The CDR3 DNA reads TGTGCCAGCTCACCACCTTTAACAGGTCCACAAGAGACCCAGTACTTC. As protein: CASSPPLTGPQETQYF.

The rearrangement uses TRBV6-5 and TRBJ2-5, with D possibly TRBD2 on 5 matching bases. The CDR3 is made up of 15 amino acids. V lost 4 bases, J lost 5 bases, and 17 bases lay in between. Germline V gene data show CDR1 as MNHEY and CDR2 as SVGAGI. The CDR3 region is CASSSLLLASETQYF. CDR3 nucleotide sequence: TGTGCCAGCAGTTCGCTCCTCTTAGCGAGTGAGACCCAGTACTTC.

The chain links TRBV27 to TRBJ2-5; TRBD2 aligns across 8 bases. Germline CDR1 reads MNHEY; CDR2 reads SMNVEV (reference sequence). This CDR3 comprises 11 residues. The V gene end was trimmed by 9 bases and the J gene end by 3 bases; junction bases not matched to a gene: 0. CDR3 coding DNA: TGTGCCAGGGGACTAGAAGAGACCCAGTACTTC. It encodes CARGLEETQYF.

The CDR3 sequence: CASSHSASGEDTQYF. The CDR3 DNA reads as TGTGCCAGCAGCCACTCTGCTAGCGGGGAAGATACGCAGTATTTT. The chain carries TRBV27 and TRBJ2-3; 9 nucleotides match TRBD2. V was clipped by 6 bases and J by 5 bases; unmatched bases: 9. This CDR3 region has 15 residues. Per the germline V gene, CDR1 is MNHEY and CDR2 is SMNVEV (reference sequence).

The chain couples TRBV19 to TRBJ1-2; 9 positions match TRBD1. The CDR3 spans 12 residues. Trimming removed 10 bases from V and 12 bases from J; junction bases left unmatched: 12. Germline CDR1 and CDR2: LNHDA and SQIVND (reference sequence). The CDR3 region is CATDQNRGQHTF. DNA of the CDR3: TGTGCCACCGATCAAAACAGGGGGCAACACACCTTC.

The V gene is TRBV19, the J gene TRBJ2-2; possibly TRBD1 for D (7 bases). Per the germline V gene, CDR1 is LNHDA and CDR2 is SQIVND (reference sequence). The length of the CDR3 is 15 residues. The ends were cut back, 7 bases at V and 6 bases at J, with 18 bases in the middle. The chain's CDR3 is CASKEEEGAAGELFF. CDR3 in DNA: TGTGCCAGTAAGGAAGAGGAGGGGGCGGCCGGGGAGCTGTTTTTT.

The rearrangement joins TRBV29-1 to TRBJ2-7; perhaps TRBD2 as D (6 bases). CDR1 is SQVTM, CDR2 ANQGSEA, per germline. The CDR3 totals 15 residues. V was trimmed by 0 bases and J by 0 bases, leaving 12 bases between them. CDR3 sequence: CSVEEPAGISYEQYF. The CDR3 nucleotides are TGCAGCGTTGAAGAGCCGGCGGGGATCTCCTACGAGCAGTACTTC.

The CDR3 nucleotides are TGTGCCTGGCTACAGGGGGCCGAAGAGCAGTACTTC. Translated: CAWLQGAEEQYF. This rearrangement joins TRBV30 to TRBJ2-5, with TRBD1 identical over 9 bases. CDR3 length equals 12 residues. Germline trimming cut 5 bases from V and 11 bases from J; bases unmatched to any gene: 9. Germline-derived CDR1 and CDR2 are GTSNPN and SVGIG (reference sequence).

The J gene is TRBJ2-3, the V gene TRBV6-4, with 8 bases aligning to TRBD2. With V trimmed by 0 bases and J by 3 bases, 2 bases remained unmatched. The germline V gene has CDR1 MRHNA and CDR2 SNTAGT. The CDR3 totals 15 residues. CDR3 residues: CASSDSSGGTDTQYF. Written as DNA, the CDR3 is TGTGCCAGCAGTGACTCGAGCGGGGGAACAGATACGCAGTATTTT.

The rearrangement links TRBV29-1 to TRBJ1-1, with a tentative D call TRBD1 (6 bases). V dropped 4 bases and J dropped 5 bases, with 14 bases sitting between them. The CDR3 is 13 amino acids. Germline loops: CDR1 SQVTM, CDR2 ANQGSEA. CDR3 amino acids: CSVGMKGGTEAFF. The CDR3, as DNA: TGCAGCGTTGGAATGAAGGGGGGGACTGAAGCTTTCTTT.